Sequencing of this TCR beta chain was carried out in a study of identical twins. Study-level points and caveats: Models, which agreed with sharing between unrelated individuals, nonetheless underestimated the out-of-frame TCR alpha sharing seen in monozygotic twins. In cord blood, abundant beta clonotypes had fewer insertions; memory showed no trend.

Comment on this clonotype: As yet, its antigen is unknown.

TCRdb ran MiXCR on the 5' RACE reads and lists one entry per CDR3 protein. The sample carries a few hundred thousand distinct CDR3 sequences, roughly 9% recorded once. The CDR3 runs 13 residues. Between the trimmed V and J ends, which lost 8 bases and 0 bases, there was a span of 12 bases. Per the germline V gene, CDR1 is SQVTM and CDR2 is ANQGSEA. Sequencing was carried out using naive T cells sorted from blood. The source of this sequence is a woman aged 45-59 years in good health. The chain has TRBV29-1 and TRBJ2-3, with D possibly TRBD2 on 5 matching bases. CDR3 DNA: TGCAGCCCGAGGGTGGCGAGCACAGATACGCAGTATTTT. This encodes CSPRVASTDTQYF.